These 3 T cell receptor beta chains originate from one sample sequenced in a study of cytomegalovirus exposure and HLA in healthy donors. Primers: 60 Vbeta forward and 13 Jbeta reverse. Sequenced by immunoSEQ multiplex PCR; TCRdb stores in-frame clones only, minus some. The repertoire includes approximately 100,000 clones, over 75% of them detected once, and under 6.5% sits in the top ten. Specimen: PBMCs. The receptors originated from a man between 60 and 70 years old in good health and CMV-seropositive.

This chain uses TRBV10-1 with TRBJ2-7; 9 bases agree with TRBD2. The CDR3 is made up of 16 amino acids. In germline, CDR1 is WNHNN, CDR2 SYGVQD (reference sequence). Germline trimming cut 4 bases from V and 2 bases from J; bases unmatched to any gene: 9. The CDR3 loop reads CASSAAHSGGAYEQYF. DNA for the CDR3: TGCGCCAGCAGTGCGGCCCATAGCGGGGGTGCCTACGAGCAGTACTTC.

A single count supports this clone. The chain has TRBV18 and TRBJ2-2; D not certain. V lost 1 base and J lost 4, with 7 bases in between. Germline V gives CDR1 KGHSH, CDR2 LQKENI. The CDR3 sequence is 14 residues long. In DNA, the CDR3 is TGTGCCAGCTCACCACAACAGACCACCGGGGAGCTGTTTTTT. Protein: CASSPQQTTGELFF. Full variable domain (missing parts from reference TRBV18 and TRBJ2-2): NAGVMQNPRHLVRRRGQEARLRCSPMKGHSHVYWYRQLPEEGLKFMVYLQKENIIDESGMPKERFSAEFPKEGPSILRIQQVVRGDSAAYFCASSPQQTTGELFFGEGSRLTVL.

The chain is built from TRBV6-5 and TRBJ1-3; tentative D call: TRBD1 (6 bases). The CDR3 consists of 14 residues. V lost 5 bases, J lost 2 bases, and 10 bases lay in between. CDR1 and CDR2 from the germline V gene are MNHEY and SVGAGI. The CDR3 protein is CASSVQGTGNTIYF. CDR3 sequence (DNA): TGTGCCAGCAGTGTACAGGGAACTGGAAACACCATATATTTT.